The source of this T cell receptor (beta chain) is a study of T cell responses to AZD1222 COVID-19 vaccine. Produced via immunoSEQ multiplex PCR; TCRdb's table is partial and in-frame only. Of 90,000 to 120,000 clones listed, about 90% are singletons. This sequence was found in an adult in good health. Sample: peripheral blood, taken on day 0 of AZD1222 vaccination.

This CDR3 is CASSLSKGTPNSPLHF. CDR3 nucleotide sequence: TGTGCCAGCAGTTTATCAAAGGGGACCCCAAATTCACCCCTCCACTTT. The chain uses TRBV27 and TRBJ1-6, with TRBD1 as a possible D gene (5 bases). Trimming left V 0 bases short and J 7 bases short, with 13 bases between. This CDR3 contains 16 residues. Germline CDR1 and CDR2: MNHEY and SMNVEV (reference sequence).